The 16 T cell receptor beta chains presented below share a single source sample, sequenced in a study of cytomegalovirus exposure and HLA in healthy donors. PCR primers comprised 60 Vbeta and 13 Jbeta primers. TCRdb's copy holds only in-frame clones and misses some; the assay was immunoSEQ multiplex PCR. The table lists over 50,000 clones, 70% to 85% of them singletons, with 1.7% in the top ten. The sequencing input was PBMCs. These TCRs come from a man aged 40-55 years in good health and CMV-seronegative.

The chain combines TRBV7-6 with TRBJ2-1; 10 bases are shared with TRBD1. CDR1 and CDR2 from the germline V gene are SGHVS and FNYEAQ. Trimming cost V 0 bases and J 9 bases; bases outside gene matches: 11. The CDR3 is 17 amino acids. The CDR3 protein is CASSLALGTGVEFEQFF. CDR3 coding DNA: TGTGCCAGCAGCTTAGCGCTTGGGACAGGGGTCGAGTTTGAGCAGTTCTTC.

This chain connects TRBV9 to TRBJ1-2, with 7 bases aligning to TRBD1. Germline CDR1 is SGDLS and CDR2 is YYNGEE. With V trimmed by 3 bases and J by 0 bases, 8 bases remained unmatched. This CDR3 has 16 residues. The DNA of the CDR3 is TGTGCCAGCAGCGATCAGCCAGGGGGGCCTAACTATGGCTACACCTTC. It specifies CASSDQPGGPNYGYTF.

The chain links TRBV6-5 to TRBJ2-5; D ambiguous. The CDR3 loop spans 13 amino acids. In germline, CDR1 is MNHEY, CDR2 SVGAGI. V shed 0 bases and J shed 5 bases, with 7 bases lying between them. In DNA, the CDR3 is TGTGCCAGCAGTTACTCTGGCAGGGAGACCCAGTACTTC. It translates to CASSYSGRETQYF.

This chain connects TRBV11-2 to TRBJ2-1; D unresolved. The CDR3 is 14 residues long. The V and J ends lost 1 base and 6 bases respectively, with 10 bases between them. The V gene's germline CDR1 is SGHAT and CDR2 FQNNGV. The CDR3 loop is CASSLVSRPNEQFF. In DNA, the CDR3 is TGTGCCAGCAGCTTAGTATCTAGGCCCAATGAGCAGTTCTTC.

The chain employs TRBV19 and TRBJ2-5; tentative D call: TRBD2 (6 bases). V dropped 5 bases and J dropped 5 bases, with 21 bases sitting between them. This CDR3 contains 16 residues. CDR1 and CDR2 (germline): LNHDA, SQIVND (reference sequence). The CDR3 is CASSPGGTAAGETQYF. For the CDR3, the DNA is TGTGCCAGTAGTCCCGGAGGGACTGCAGCAGGGGAGACCCAGTACTTC.

V is TRBV4-1 and J is TRBJ2-5, with 9 nucleotides matching TRBD2. Per the germline V gene, CDR1 is MGHRA and CDR2 is YSYEKL. The V segment lost 1 base and the J segment 4 bases; nucleotides outside the gene matches: 10. The CDR3 is made up of 17 amino acids. DNA of the CDR3: TGCGCCAGCAGCCAAGGAAGGGGACTAGCCGTTACAGAGACCCAGTACTTC. It yields the protein CASSQGRGLAVTETQYF.

This clone has more than one count but fewer than ten. The chain carries TRBV6-5 and TRBJ1-4; the D gene is possibly TRBD1 (6 bases). The CDR3 sequence is 14 residues long. Deletions cut 0 bases from V and 7 bases from J, with 9 bases between. Germline loops: CDR1 MNHEY, CDR2 SVGAGI. The CDR3 DNA sequence: TGTGCCAGCAGTTACTCGGTAGGGGGTGAAAAACTGTTTTTT. Translated: CASSYSVGGEKLFF.

This clone was detected only a few times. The chain recombines TRBV7-9 with TRBJ1-1, with TRBD1 as a possible D gene (6 bases). V shed 0 bases and J shed 0 bases, with 14 bases lying between them. The germline gives CDR1 SEHNR, CDR2 FQNEAQ (reference sequence). The CDR3 consists of 17 residues. The chain's CDR3 is CASSLAWGGLMNTEAFF. CDR3 bases: TGTGCCAGCAGCTTAGCGTGGGGGGGCTTAATGAACACTGAAGCTTTCTTT.

The V and J genes are TRBV7-7 and TRBJ2-5; TRBD2 might be the D (7 bases). This CDR3 spans 15 amino acids. The V gene lost 1 base and the J gene lost 5 bases, with 14 bases spanning the gap. Germline V gene lookup returns CDR1 SSHAT and CDR2 FNYEAQ (reference sequence). CDR3 protein: CASSLVAGAGETQYF. The CDR3 DNA reads TGTGCCAGCAGCTTAGTGGCGGGGGCAGGGGAGACCCAGTACTTC. Drawing the rest from reference TRBV7-7 and TRBJ2-5, the complete variable domain is GAGVSQSPRYKVTKRGQDVTLRCDPISSHATLYWYQQALGQGPEFLTYFNYEAQPDKSGLPSDRFSAERPEGSISTLTIQRTEQRDSAMYRCASSLVAGAGETQYFGPGTRLLVL.

The V call is TRBV11-3, the J call TRBJ2-3; 9 bases align to TRBD2. Germline V gene data show CDR1 as SGHNT and CDR2 as YENEEA. The CDR3 has 13 residues. V was clipped by 8 bases and J by 4 bases; unmatched bases: 4. The CDR3 spells CASAGGGSDTQYF. The CDR3 bases are TGTGCCAGCGCGGGAGGGGGTTCAGATACGCAGTATTTT. Looking up the rest from reference TRBV11-3 and TRBJ2-3 gives the full variable domain: EAGVVQSPRYKIIEKKQPVAFWCNPISGHNTLYWYLQNLGQGPELLIRYENEEAVDDSQLPKDRFSAERLKGVDSTLKIQPAELGDSAVYLCASAGGGSDTQYFGPGTRLTVL.

This clone was found a few times. This rearrangement joins TRBV28 to TRBJ1-5; tentatively, D is TRBD1 (6 bases). There are 14 residues in the CDR3. From germline, CDR1 is MDHEN and CDR2 SYDVKM. The V and J ends lost 2 bases and 5 bases respectively, with 10 bases between them. The CDR3, as DNA: TGTGCCAGCAGTTTACCGGGGGGCCATCAGCCCCAGCATTTT. The encoded protein is CASSLPGGHQPQHF.

The chain joins TRBV27 to TRBJ2-7; 9 nucleotides agree with TRBD1. V lost 6 bases to trimming and J lost 6 bases; unmatched junction nucleotides: 12. CDR3 length: 15 amino acids. Germline CDR1 and CDR2: MNHEY and SMNVEV (reference sequence). CDR3 residues: CASSLQGQGLSEQYF. CDR3 sequence (DNA): TGTGCCAGCAGCCTACAGGGACAGGGCTTGTCCGAGCAGTACTTC.

The chain recombines TRBV7-2 with TRBJ2-1; TRBD2 matches 9 bases. Germline lookup yields CDR1 SGHTA and CDR2 FQGNSA. The CDR3 length is 14 residues. V was pared by 4 bases and J by 10 bases, with 8 bases of the junction left unmatched. The CDR3 here is CASSYTRGGLEQFF. CDR3 nucleotide sequence: TGTGCCAGCAGCTACACGCGGGGGGGCCTAGAGCAGTTCTTC.

In nucleotides, the CDR3 is TGTGCCAGCGGCCCCAACAATTCACCCCTCCACTTT. Amino acid sequence: CASGPNNSPLHF. The chain recombines TRBV6-1 with TRBJ1-6; no firm D call. The V gene lost 8 bases and the J gene lost 7 bases, with 9 bases spanning the gap. The CDR3 length is 12 residues. CDR1 and CDR2 (germline): MNHNS, SASEGT.

The rearrangement uses TRBV19 and TRBJ1-2; 9 nucleotides agree with TRBD1. CDR1 is LNHDA, CDR2 SQIVND, per germline (reference sequence). J gave up 8 bases and V 2 bases, and 18 bases lay outside the gene matches. CDR3 length: 18 amino acids. CDR3 DNA sequence: TGTGCCAGTAGTATACCTTGGCAGGACAGGGGAAAAGGAGGCGGCTACACCTTC. Amino acid sequence: CASSIPWQDRGKGGGYTF.

The chain joins TRBV7-6 to TRBJ1-2; D is unclear. CDR3 size: 15 residues. Germline-derived CDR1 and CDR2 are SGHVS and FNYEAQ. V dropped 5 bases and J dropped 2 bases, with 15 bases sitting between them. CDR3 region: CASSLTDTGNYGYTF. CDR3 coding DNA: TGTGCCAGCAGCCTAACAGACACCGGCAACTATGGCTACACCTTC.